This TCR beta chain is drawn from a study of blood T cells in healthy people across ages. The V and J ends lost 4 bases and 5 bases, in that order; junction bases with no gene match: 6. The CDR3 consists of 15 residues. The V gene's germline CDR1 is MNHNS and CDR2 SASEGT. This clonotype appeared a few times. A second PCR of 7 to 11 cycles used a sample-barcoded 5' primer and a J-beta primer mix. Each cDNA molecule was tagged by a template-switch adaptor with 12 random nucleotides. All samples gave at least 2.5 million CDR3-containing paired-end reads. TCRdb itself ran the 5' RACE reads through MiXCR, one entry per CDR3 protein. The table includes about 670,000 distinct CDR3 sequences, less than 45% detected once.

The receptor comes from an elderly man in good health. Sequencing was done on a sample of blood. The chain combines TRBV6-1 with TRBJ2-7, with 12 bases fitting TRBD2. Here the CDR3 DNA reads TGTGCCAGCAGTGGTCTACTAGCGGGAGGTAACGAGCAGTACTTC. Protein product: CASSGLLAGGNEQYF.